One sample yielded the 10 T cell receptor beta chains listed below, sequenced in a study of blood T cell repertoires in COVID-19. This table comes from immunoSEQ multiplex PCR, and its TCRdb copy is limited to in-frame clones, with some not included. The table records almost 200,000 clones, roughly 90% of them present only once. The sample comprised peripheral blood. The source of these receptors is a woman in her sixties or seventies with acute or convalescent COVID-19.

The V call is TRBV7-6, the J call TRBJ1-5; 9 nucleotides line up with TRBD1. The CDR3 sequence is 15 residues long. Trimming took 1 base from V and 5 from J; bases not matched to a gene: 3. CDR1 and CDR2 from the germline V gene are SGHVS and FNYEAQ. CDR3 region: CASSLGTGEDQPQHF. CDR3 DNA: TGTGCCAGCAGCTTAGGGACAGGGGAGGATCAGCCCCAGCATTTT. Full variable domain (rest looked up from reference TRBV7-6 and TRBJ1-5): GAGVSQSPRYKVTKRGQDVALRCDPISGHVSLYWYRQALGQGPEFLTYFNYEAQQDKSGLPNDRFSAERPEGSISTLTIQRTEQRDSAMYRCASSLGTGEDQPQHFGDGTRLSIL.

The CDR3 here is CASSLGGGNQPQHF. Written as DNA, the CDR3 is TGTGCCAGCAGTTTAGGCGGGGGCAATCAGCCCCAGCATTTT. The chain has TRBV27 and TRBJ1-5, with D unclear. Trimming cost V 2 bases and J 2 bases, with 7 bases left between them. From germline, CDR1 is MNHEY and CDR2 SMNVEV (reference sequence). The CDR3 has 14 amino acids.

A few counts support this clone. This chain connects TRBV27 to TRBJ1-1; 7 positions agree with TRBD1. Germline-derived CDR1 and CDR2 are MNHEY and SMNVEV (reference sequence). After removal of 3 bases from V and 4 bases from J, the junction contained 5 bases not matched to a gene. This CDR3 has 14 residues. CDR3 bases: TGTGCCAGCAGTTTGTGGGCAGGGGGCACTGAAGCTTTCTTT. This sequence encodes CASSLWAGGTEAFF.

This clone has just a few counts. This chain uses TRBV11-2 with TRBJ1-2, with TRBD1 matching 9 bases. The trim removed 0 bases at V and 7 bases at J, leaving 3 bases unmatched. The germline CDR1 and CDR2 sequences are SGHAT and FQNNGV. The CDR3 is 14 residues long. This chain's CDR3 is CASSLETGGFGYTF. In nucleotides, the CDR3 is TGTGCCAGCAGCTTAGAAACAGGGGGCTTTGGCTACACCTTC.

In DNA, the CDR3 is TGTGCCAGCAGCCAGGCCCCGGTTGGAGGGACTGAAGCTTTCTTT. Translation gives CASSQAPVGGTEAFF. The V gene is TRBV7-3, the J gene TRBJ1-1; unclear D gene. CDR3 length: 15 residues. V was cut by 5 bases and J by 5 bases, with 18 bases left in between. The germline V gene encodes CDR1 SGHTA and CDR2 FQGTGA.

The chain has TRBV27 and TRBJ1-1; 9 positions agree with TRBD1. CDR1 and CDR2 (germline): MNHEY, SMNVEV (reference sequence). Germline trimming cut 5 bases from V and 1 base from J; bases unmatched to any gene: 11. The CDR3 contains 17 residues. The CDR3 loop is CASSREMTGGRNTEAFF. The CDR3 DNA follows: TGTGCCAGCAGTAGGGAGATGACAGGGGGGAGGAACACTGAAGCTTTCTTT.

The chain uses TRBV29-1 and TRBJ1-2, with a tentative D call TRBD1 (6 bases). The CDR3 spans 13 residues. The germline gives CDR1 SQVTM, CDR2 ANQGSEA. Trimming took 6 bases from V and 7 from J, leaving 18 bases between them. The CDR3, as DNA: TGCAGCGTGGGGGCGACGTCTGAGGCTGGCTACACCTTC. Encoded protein: CSVGATSEAGYTF.

In its sample, this clone was seen once. This CDR3 reads CASSEDMNTEAFF. The CDR3, as DNA: TGCGCCAGCAGTGAAGACATGAACACTGAAGCTTTCTTT. The chain links TRBV10-1 to TRBJ1-1, with no clear D. V lost 3 bases and J 0 bases, leaving 5 bases between the germline ends. The CDR3 length is 13 residues. Germline CDR1 WNHNN, CDR2 SYGVQD (reference sequence).

The genes are TRBV7-9 and TRBJ2-5; D gene ambiguous. Trimming took 2 bases from V and 6 from J, leaving 13 bases between them. Germline CDR1 and CDR2: SEHNR and FQNEAQ (reference sequence). This CDR3 has 14 residues. CDR3 nucleotides: TGTGCCAGCAGCTTAACACAAGTTGTTCAGACCCAGTACTTC. Translating gives CASSLTQVVQTQYF.

This clone was counted once. The rearrangement links TRBV10-2 to TRBJ2-1; tentative D call: TRBD2 (6 bases). V lost 2 bases and J lost 9, with 11 bases in between. Germline CDR1 WSHSY, CDR2 SAAADI. The CDR3 consists of 13 residues. The DNA for the CDR3 is TGCGCCAGCAGTGAGCCCGGGAGACCTGAGCAGTTCTTC. It translates to CASSEPGRPEQFF.